Described below is a single T cell receptor (beta chain) sequence and its context. Its antigen remains unknown. Data came from immunoSEQ multiplex PCR; TCRdb stores just in-frame clones and leaves some out. The table includes under 400,000 clones, around 87% detected once. Indicated treatment: about 20 received Ad26.COV2.S at low or high dose, single or two shots; about 5 received placebo; per-sample allocation not given. Day 63 after the first injection of vaccine or placebo was the sampling time. The data stem from a study of Ad26.COV2.S vaccination and SARS-CoV-2 variants. About the research overall: Intramuscular Ad26.COV2.S doses were given once or twice, 56 days apart. Findings and caveats of the study: Breadth measured for non-spike TCRs was similar across vaccine and placebo recipients.

The CDR3 is made up of 17 amino acids. Trimming shortened V by 3 bases and J by 4 bases, and 19 bases separated the two germline ends. The germline V gene encodes CDR1 SGDLS and CDR2 YYNGEE. The sequenced sample was peripheral blood, obtained in a trial of Ad26.COV2.S vaccine versus placebo. The V call is TRBV9, the J call TRBJ2-2; D call uncertain. The receptor was derived from a person aged 18-65 years who received the Ad26.COV2.S COVID-19 vaccine or a placebo. This CDR3 is CASSATLFPGPTGELFF. In DNA, the CDR3 is TGTGCCAGCAGCGCAACCCTGTTCCCCGGCCCCACCGGGGAGCTGTTTTTT.